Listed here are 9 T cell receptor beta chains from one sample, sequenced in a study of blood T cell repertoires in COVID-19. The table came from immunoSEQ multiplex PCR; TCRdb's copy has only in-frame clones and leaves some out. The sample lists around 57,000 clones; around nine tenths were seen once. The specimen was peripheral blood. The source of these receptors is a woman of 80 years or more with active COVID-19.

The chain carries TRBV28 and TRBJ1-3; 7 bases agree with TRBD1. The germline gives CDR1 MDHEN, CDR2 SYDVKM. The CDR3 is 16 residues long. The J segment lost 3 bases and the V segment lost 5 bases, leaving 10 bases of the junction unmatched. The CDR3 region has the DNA TGTGCCAGCAGTGGGGCGGGGTGGGACAGTGGAAACACCATATATTTT. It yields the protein CASSGAGWDSGNTIYF.

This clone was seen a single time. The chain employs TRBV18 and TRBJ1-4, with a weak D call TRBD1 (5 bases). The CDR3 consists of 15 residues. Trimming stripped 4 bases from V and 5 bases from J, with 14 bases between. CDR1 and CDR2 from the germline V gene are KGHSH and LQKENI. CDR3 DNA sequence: TGTGCCAGCTCACGGGAACAGGCTTTGAATGAAAAACTGTTTTTT. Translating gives CASSREQALNEKLFF. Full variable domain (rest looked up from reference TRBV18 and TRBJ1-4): NAGVMQNPRHLVRRRGQEARLRCSPMKGHSHVYWYRQLPEEGLKFMVYLQKENIIDESGMPKERFSAEFPKEGPSILRIQQVVRGDSAAYFCASSREQALNEKLFFGSGTQLSVL.

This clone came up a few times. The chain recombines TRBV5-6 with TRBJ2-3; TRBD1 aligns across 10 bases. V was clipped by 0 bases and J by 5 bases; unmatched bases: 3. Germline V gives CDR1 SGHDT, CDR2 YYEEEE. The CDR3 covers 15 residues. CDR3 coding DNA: TGTGCCAGCAGCTTGGGGGGACAGGGGATAGATACGCAGTATTTT. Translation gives CASSLGGQGIDTQYF. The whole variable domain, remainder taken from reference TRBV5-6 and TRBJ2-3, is DAGVTQSPTHLIKTRGQQVTLRCSPKSGHDTVSWYQQALGQGPQFIFQYYEEEERQRGNFPDRFSGHQFPNYSSELNVNALLLGDSALYLCASSLGGQGIDTQYFGPGTRLTVL.

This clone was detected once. DNA of the CDR3: TGCGCCAGCAGCCAAGATACAGGGCGTTCTGACTATGGCTACACCTTC. It codes for CASSQDTGRSDYGYTF. This chain uses TRBV4-3 with TRBJ1-2, with D possibly matching TRBD1 (6 bases). This CDR3 has 16 amino acids. CDR1 is LGHNA, CDR2 YSLEER, per germline. With 0 bases removed from V and 3 bases from J, the gap between germline ends came to 14 bases.

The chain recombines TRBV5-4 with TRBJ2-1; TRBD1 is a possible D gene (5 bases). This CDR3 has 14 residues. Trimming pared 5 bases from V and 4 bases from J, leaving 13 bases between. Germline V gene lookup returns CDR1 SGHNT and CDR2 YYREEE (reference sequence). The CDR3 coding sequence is TGTGCCAGCAGTTGGGGCGCCGAATACAATGAGCAGTTCTTC. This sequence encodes CASSWGAEYNEQFF.

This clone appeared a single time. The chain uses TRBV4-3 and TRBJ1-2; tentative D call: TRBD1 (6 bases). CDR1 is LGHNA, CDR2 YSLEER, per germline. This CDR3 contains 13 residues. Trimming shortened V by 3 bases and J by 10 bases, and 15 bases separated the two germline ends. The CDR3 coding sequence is TGCGCCAGCAGCCATCAAGTATCAGGGGACTACACCTTC. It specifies CASSHQVSGDYTF.

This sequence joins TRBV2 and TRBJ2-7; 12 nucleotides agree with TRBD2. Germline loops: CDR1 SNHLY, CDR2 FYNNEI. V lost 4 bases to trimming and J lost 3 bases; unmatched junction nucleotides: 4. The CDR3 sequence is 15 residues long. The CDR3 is CASSVGLAGIYEQYF. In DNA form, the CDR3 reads TGTGCCAGCAGTGTTGGACTAGCGGGGATCTACGAGCAGTACTTC.

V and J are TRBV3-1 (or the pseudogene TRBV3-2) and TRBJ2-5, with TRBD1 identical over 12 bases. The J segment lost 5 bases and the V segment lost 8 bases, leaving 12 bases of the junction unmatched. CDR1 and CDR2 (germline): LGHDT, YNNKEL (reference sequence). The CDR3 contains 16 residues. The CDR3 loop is CASARDRGRTGETQYF. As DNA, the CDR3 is TGTGCCAGCGCCCGGGACAGGGGGCGGACAGGGGAGACCCAGTACTTC.

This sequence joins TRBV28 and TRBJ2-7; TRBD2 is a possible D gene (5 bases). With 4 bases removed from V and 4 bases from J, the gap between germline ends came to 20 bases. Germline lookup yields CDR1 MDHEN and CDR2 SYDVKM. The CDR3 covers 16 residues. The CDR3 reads CASSSGMVRASYEQYF. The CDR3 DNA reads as TGTGCCAGCAGTTCGGGGATGGTTCGGGCGTCTTACGAGCAGTACTTC.